These 32 T cell receptor beta chains were sequenced from one sample in a study of control samples from healthy donors and cancer patients. Only in-frame clones appear in the TCRdb table, and some are missing; sequencing was by immunoSEQ multiplex PCR. The data hold roughly 73,000 clones, with 75% to 90% observed a single time. The sample was blood. These receptors were taken from a man aged 50-59 years in good health.

V gene TRBV18 combines with J gene TRBJ1-1; maybe TRBD1 (6 bases). Deletions cut 5 bases from V and 2 bases from J, with 15 bases between. CDR1 KGHSH and CDR2 LQKENI come from the germline V gene. This CDR3 spans 15 amino acids. CDR3 amino acids: CASSAYTGSNTEAFF. CDR3 in DNA: TGTGCCAGCTCAGCCTATACAGGGTCCAACACTGAAGCTTTCTTT.

The rearrangement joins TRBV28 to TRBJ2-1; TRBD2 matches at 10 bases. The CDR3 is 12 amino acids. Trimming took 5 bases from V and 12 from J; bases not matched to a gene: 4. The germline CDR1 and CDR2 sequences are MDHEN and SYDVKM. The CDR3 nucleotides read TGTGCCAGCAGTGGTTGGACTAGCGGGCAGTTCTTC. Encoded protein: CASSGWTSGQFF. Full variable domain (remainder filled in from reference TRBV28 and TRBJ2-1): DVKVTQSSRYLVKRTGEKVFLECVQDMDHENMFWYRQDPGLGLRLIYFSYDVKMKEKGDIPEGYSVSREKKERFSLILESASTNQTSMYLCASSGWTSGQFFGPGTRLTVL.

This chain links TRBV11-3 with TRBJ2-7; 7 bases align to TRBD1. The CDR3 covers 13 residues. V was pared by 5 bases and J by 2 bases, with 3 bases of the junction left unmatched. The V gene's germline CDR1 is SGHNT and CDR2 YENEEA. Here the CDR3 DNA reads TGTGCCAGCAGCATCGGGACAGCCTACGAGCAGTACTTC. Translating gives CASSIGTAYEQYF.

The V call is TRBV3-1 (or the pseudogene TRBV3-2), the J call TRBJ1-2; D perhaps matches TRBD1 (5 bases). The CDR3 spans 13 residues. CDR1 is LGHDT, CDR2 YNNKEL, per germline (reference sequence). Trimming removed 4 bases at V and 4 bases at J, with 10 bases between. The CDR3 reads CASSPRTSYGYTF. The CDR3 region has the DNA TGTGCCAGCAGCCCGCGGACAAGCTATGGCTACACCTTC.

This clone was counted a single time. The chain uses TRBV2 and TRBJ1-2; D gene unclear. The length of the CDR3 is 13 residues. Trimming took off 4 bases at V and 6 bases at J, with 12 bases between the two ends. Germline-derived CDR1 and CDR2 are SNHLY and FYNNEI. The CDR3 sequence is CASSVDGGDGYTF. CDR3 bases: TGTGCCAGCAGTGTGGACGGAGGAGATGGCTACACCTTC.

The chain uses TRBV7-3 and TRBJ2-3, with 8 bases matching TRBD1. The CDR3 contains 15 residues. The germline CDR1 and CDR2 sequences are SGHTA and FQGTGA. The V and J ends lost 2 bases and 3 bases, in that order; junction bases with no gene match: 4. CDR3 residues: CASSLSGTGTDTQYF. Written as DNA, the CDR3 is TGTGCCAGCAGCTTATCCGGGACAGGAACAGATACGCAGTATTTT.

This sequence joins TRBV7-2 and TRBJ2-1; 7 bases are shared with TRBD2. CDR1 and CDR2 from the germline V gene are SGHTA and FQGNSA. The CDR3 totals 16 residues. The V and J ends lost 6 bases and 7 bases, in that order; junction bases with no gene match: 15. The CDR3, as DNA: TGTGCCAGCAGTCTACCGGGACTAAGGGGCCGGAATGAGCAGTTCTTC. This translates into CASSLPGLRGRNEQFF.

The chain employs TRBV11-2 and TRBJ2-3; D could derive from TRBD1 or TRBD2 (5 bases each). The CDR3 has 17 amino acids. Trimming stripped 3 bases from V and 8 bases from J, with 24 bases between. Germline V CDR1 and CDR2: SGHAT, FQNNGV. The CDR3: CASSFVDGTLLPVTQYF. CDR3 DNA: TGTGCCAGCAGCTTTGTCGACGGGACGCTACTCCCCGTTACGCAGTATTTT. The full variable domain, with the rest looked up from reference TRBV11-2 and TRBJ2-3, is EAGVAQSPRYKIIEKRQSVAFWCNPISGHATLYWYQQILGQGPKLLIQFQNNGVVDDSQLPKDRFSAERLKGVDSTLKIQPAKLEDSAVYLCASSFVDGTLLPVTQYFGPGTRLTVL.

This chain links TRBV29-1 with TRBJ1-1; D is uncertain. With 4 bases removed from V and 6 bases from J, the gap between germline ends came to 12 bases. The germline V gene encodes CDR1 SQVTM and CDR2 ANQGSEA. The CDR3 is 12 residues long. CDR3 loop: CSVGRGGAEAFF. The CDR3 nucleotides read TGCAGCGTTGGACGGGGAGGCGCTGAAGCTTTCTTT.

The sample holds one count of this clone. The chain recombines TRBV11-2 with TRBJ2-2, with D perhaps matching TRBD1 or TRBD2 (5 bases each). The germline CDR1 and CDR2 sequences are SGHAT and FQNNGV. The CDR3 consists of 17 residues. Trimming shortened V by 3 bases and J by 0 bases, and 14 bases separated the two germline ends. CDR3 in amino acids: CASSLILGRANTGELFF. CDR3 DNA: TGTGCCAGCAGCTTGATTTTGGGACGGGCGAACACCGGGGAGCTGTTTTTT.

V is TRBV27 and J is TRBJ2-1, with 7 bases fitting TRBD1. The J segment lost 9 bases and the V segment lost 2 bases, leaving 7 bases of the junction unmatched. CDR1 is MNHEY, CDR2 SMNVEV, per germline (reference sequence). The CDR3 spans 14 residues. This CDR3 is CASSLRDSFGEQFF. The CDR3 DNA sequence: TGTGCCAGCAGTTTACGGGACAGCTTCGGTGAGCAGTTCTTC.

This sequence joins TRBV12-3 or TRBV12-4 and TRBJ1-5; possible D gene TRBD1, 5 bases. Trimming left V 6 bases short and J 3 bases short, with 9 bases between. The CDR3 has 13 residues. This CDR3 is CASRGTHNQPQHF. CDR3 DNA: TGTGCCAGCAGAGGGACCCACAATCAGCCCCAGCATTTT.

In its sample, this clone was seen a few times. This chain joins TRBV28 and TRBJ2-3; unclear D gene. The germline V gene has CDR1 MDHEN and CDR2 SYDVKM. Trimming shortened V by 2 bases and J by 11 bases, and 17 bases separated the two germline ends. The CDR3 loop spans 14 amino acids. The CDR3 DNA follows: TGTGCCAGCAGTTTACAGTCGCCCCCTCATAGGCAGTATTTT. It codes for CASSLQSPPHRQYF.

V gene TRBV10-3 combines with J gene TRBJ2-7; the match to TRBD1 covers 10 bases. Germline values: CDR1 ENHRY, CDR2 SYGVKD. J lost 1 base, V lost 5 bases, and 5 bases had no gene match. The CDR3 covers 15 residues. CDR3 DNA: TGTGCCATCAGTTTGACAGGGGGCAATTCCTACGAGCAGTACTTC. Its translation: CAISLTGGNSYEQYF.

The chain recombines TRBV5-6 with TRBJ2-5; TRBD2 might be the D (6 bases). The CDR3 has 15 residues. Germline V lookup: CDR1 SGHDT, CDR2 YYEEEE. The V end lost 1 base, the J end lost 0 bases, and 10 bases lay between the germline ends. The CDR3: CASSLTLANQETQYF. CDR3 coding DNA: TGTGCCAGCAGCTTGACGCTAGCGAACCAAGAGACCCAGTACTTC.

This chain joins TRBV6-2 or TRBV6-3 and TRBJ1-6; 10 bases are a match to TRBD1. Germline loops: CDR1 MNHEY, CDR2 SVGEGT. CDR3 size: 16 residues. The trim removed 5 bases at V and 10 bases at J, leaving 11 bases unmatched. The CDR3 DNA reads TGTGCCAGCAGTACCCGGGACAGGGGAAATGGATCACCCCTCCACTTT. It codes for CASSTRDRGNGSPLHF.

The rearrangement links TRBV13 to TRBJ1-1; D not resolved. CDR3 length: 14 residues. Germline assignment: CDR1 PRHDT and CDR2 FYEKMQ (reference sequence). With 2 bases removed from V and 0 bases from J, the gap between germline ends came to 7 bases. The CDR3 here is CASSLLEMNTEAFF. The CDR3 nucleotides read TGTGCCAGCAGCTTATTAGAGATGAACACTGAAGCTTTCTTT.

V gene TRBV7-2 combines with J gene TRBJ1-2; D gene unclear. Between the trimmed V and J ends, which lost 0 bases and 7 bases, there was a span of 15 bases. The CDR3 has 15 residues. The germline CDR1 and CDR2 sequences are SGHTA and FQGNSA. The CDR3 nucleotides read TGTGCCAGCAGCTTAGCGGATCAGGTGATAGGTGGCTACACCTTC. Its translation is CASSLADQVIGGYTF.

This clone was detected once. This chain's CDR3 is CASSLHVGSINYGYTF. As DNA, the CDR3 is TGCGCCAGCAGCCTACATGTAGGCTCAATTAACTATGGCTACACCTTC. The chain couples TRBV4-3 to TRBJ1-2; D not resolved. V dropped 4 bases and J dropped 1 base, with 16 bases sitting between them. Germline V gene data show CDR1 as LGHNA and CDR2 as YSLEER. The CDR3 length is 16 residues.

In its sample, this clone is medium-sized. The chain links TRBV6-4 to TRBJ1-6; 7 nucleotides align to TRBD1. With V trimmed by 11 bases and J by 5 bases, 6 bases remained unmatched. CDR1 MRHNA and CDR2 SNTAGT come from the germline V gene. The CDR3 spans 13 residues. The CDR3 loop reads CAGGRGNNSPLHF. The DNA of the CDR3 is TGTGCCGGGGGCAGGGGGAATAATTCACCCCTCCACTTT.

As DNA, the CDR3 is TGTGCCAGCAGCCTCCAGGTCTCGGAGACCCAGTACTTC. Translation gives CASSLQVSETQYF. The chain couples TRBV7-9 to TRBJ2-5; no reliable D call. Germline values: CDR1 SEHNR, CDR2 FQNEAQ (reference sequence). Trimming left V 5 bases short and J 5 bases short, with 12 bases between. The CDR3 is 13 amino acids.

This chain joins TRBV29-1 and TRBJ1-2; 7 nucleotides agree with TRBD1. V was pared by 4 bases and J by 0 bases, with 5 bases of the junction left unmatched. Germline CDR1 and CDR2: SQVTM and ANQGSEA. This CDR3 has 14 amino acids. CDR3 residues: CSVGVGQSNYGYTF. CDR3 sequence (DNA): TGCAGCGTTGGGGTGGGACAGTCTAACTATGGCTACACCTTC.

The rearrangement joins TRBV7-7 to TRBJ2-1; no reliable D call. The CDR3 totals 13 residues. Looked up from germline, CDR1 is SSHAT and CDR2 is FNYEAQ (reference sequence). V shed 4 bases and J shed 8 bases, with 12 bases lying between them. The CDR3 nucleotides are TGTGCCAGCAGCTGGTCCCGCTGGGATGAGCAGTTCTTC. This sequence encodes CASSWSRWDEQFF.

This clone appeared a few times. This sequence joins TRBV7-2 and TRBJ1-5; D perhaps matches TRBD1 (6 bases). With 5 bases removed from V and 3 bases from J, the gap between germline ends came to 11 bases. Germline lookup yields CDR1 SGHTA and CDR2 FQGNSA. The CDR3 is 14 amino acids. CDR3 sequence reads: CASSRDNTNQPQHF. As DNA, the CDR3 is TGTGCCAGCAGCCGGGACAACACCAATCAGCCCCAGCATTTT.

The rearrangement joins TRBV14 to TRBJ1-1; the D is unclear. V was trimmed by 6 bases and J by 6 bases, leaving 14 bases between them. The CDR3 covers 13 residues. Germline assignment: CDR1 SGHDN and CDR2 FVKESK. CDR3 amino acids: CASRRAELPEAFF. The CDR3 coding sequence is TGTGCCAGCAGACGGGCCGAATTGCCTGAAGCTTTCTTT.

This chain connects TRBV18 to TRBJ2-7; TRBD1 aligns across 9 bases. Germline CDR1 and CDR2: KGHSH and LQKENI. With 3 bases clipped from V and 5 bases from J, the junction kept 2 bases outside the gene matches. The length of the CDR3 is 13 residues. CDR3 sequence: CASSPRDRDEQYF. CDR3 bases: TGTGCCAGCTCACCCCGGGACAGGGACGAGCAGTACTTC.

CDR3 amino acids: CAYELGSDEQYF. CDR3 in DNA: TGTGCCTACGAGTTGGGAAGCGACGAGCAGTACTTC. The chain employs TRBV30 and TRBJ2-7; D is undetermined. CDR1 and CDR2 (germline): GTSNPN, SVGIG (reference sequence). V was shortened by 7 bases and J by 5 bases, with 15 bases between the two germline ends. The CDR3 contains 12 residues.

The chain combines TRBV5-1 with TRBJ2-1; perhaps TRBD2 as D (5 bases). Trimming left V 0 bases short and J 10 bases short, with 8 bases between. The CDR3 totals 12 residues. The germline V gene encodes CDR1 SGHRS and CDR2 YFSETQ. The DNA for the CDR3 is TGCGCCAGCAGCTTGGGGACGGGGGAGCAGTTCTTC. This sequence encodes CASSLGTGEQFF.

V usage is TRBV3-1 (or the pseudogene TRBV3-2) and J usage is TRBJ1-2; 7 nucleotides agree with TRBD1. The CDR3 totals 13 residues. The V segment lost 4 bases and the J segment 4 bases; nucleotides outside the gene matches: 3. From germline, CDR1 is LGHDT and CDR2 YNNKEL (reference sequence). The CDR3 coding sequence is TGTGCCAGCAGCCGTGGACAGGTCTATGGCTACACCTTC. It specifies CASSRGQVYGYTF.

The genes are TRBV30 and TRBJ1-5, with unresolved D. The CDR3 consists of 15 residues. Between the trimmed V and J ends, which lost 0 bases and 4 bases, there was a span of 13 bases. Per the germline V gene, CDR1 is GTSNPN and CDR2 is SVGIG (reference sequence). The CDR3 coding sequence is TGTGCCTGGAGTGTACTGGATGCTCGGAATCAGCCCCAGCATTTT. Amino acids: CAWSVLDARNQPQHF. Based on the CDR3 plus reference TRBV30 and TRBJ1-5, the full variable domain is SQTIHQWPATLVQPVGSPLSLECTVEGTSNPNLYWYRQAAGRGLQLLFYSVGIGQISSEVPQNLSASRPQDRQFILSSKKLLLSDSGFYLCAWSVLDARNQPQHFGDGTRLSIL.

The chain combines TRBV6-5 with TRBJ2-3; TRBD1 matches 9 bases. V was pared by 2 bases and J by 3 bases, with 3 bases of the junction left unmatched. Germline CDR1 MNHEY, CDR2 SVGAGI. This CDR3 region has 15 residues. The CDR3 region has the DNA TGTGCCAGCAGTTACGGACAGGGGACGACAGATACGCAGTATTTT. As protein: CASSYGQGTTDTQYF.

This clone has only a few counts. The rearrangement uses TRBV2 and TRBJ1-5, with a tentative D call TRBD1 (5 bases). The CDR3 has 15 amino acids. Germline CDR1 reads SNHLY; CDR2 reads FYNNEI. V lost 2 bases and J 5 bases, leaving 13 bases between the germline ends. The CDR3 spells CASSELTGRDQPQHF. CDR3 coding DNA: TGTGCCAGCAGTGAACTCACAGGACGGGATCAGCCCCAGCATTTT.